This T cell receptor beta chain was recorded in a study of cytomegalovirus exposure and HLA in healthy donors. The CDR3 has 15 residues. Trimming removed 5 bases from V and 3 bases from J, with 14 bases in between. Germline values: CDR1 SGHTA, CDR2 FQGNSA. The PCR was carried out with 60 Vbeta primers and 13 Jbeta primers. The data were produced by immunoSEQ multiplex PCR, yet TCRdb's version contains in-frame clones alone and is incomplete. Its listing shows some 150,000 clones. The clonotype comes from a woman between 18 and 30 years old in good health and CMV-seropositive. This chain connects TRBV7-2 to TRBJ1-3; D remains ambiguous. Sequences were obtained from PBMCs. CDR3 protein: CASSQPGGFGNTIYF. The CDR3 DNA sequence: TGTGCCAGCAGCCAACCTGGAGGGTTTGGAAACACCATATATTTT. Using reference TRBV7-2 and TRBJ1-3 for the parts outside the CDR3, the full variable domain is GAGVSQSPSNKVTEKGKDVELRCDPISGHTALYWYRQSLGQGLEFLIYFQGNSAPDKSGLPSDRFSAERTGGSVSTLTIQRTQQEDSAVYLCASSQPGGFGNTIYFGEGSWLTVV.